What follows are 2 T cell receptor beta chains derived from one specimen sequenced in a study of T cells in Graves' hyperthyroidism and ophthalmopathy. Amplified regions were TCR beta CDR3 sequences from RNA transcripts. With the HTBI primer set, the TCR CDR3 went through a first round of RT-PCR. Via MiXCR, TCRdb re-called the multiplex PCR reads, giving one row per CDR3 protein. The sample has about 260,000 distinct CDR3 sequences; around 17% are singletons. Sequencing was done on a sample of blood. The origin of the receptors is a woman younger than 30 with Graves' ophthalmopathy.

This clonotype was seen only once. CDR3 sequence: CSVSYPGTSGRAYEQFF. The CDR3 bases are TGCAGCGTCTCCTACCCCGGGACTAGCGGGAGGGCTTATGAGCAGTTCTTC. The chain combines TRBV29-1 with TRBJ2-1, with TRBD2 matching over 16 bases. CDR1 and CDR2 (germline): SQVTM, ANQGSEA. The V segment lost 6 bases and the J segment 8 bases; nucleotides outside the gene matches: 13. The CDR3 is made up of 17 amino acids.

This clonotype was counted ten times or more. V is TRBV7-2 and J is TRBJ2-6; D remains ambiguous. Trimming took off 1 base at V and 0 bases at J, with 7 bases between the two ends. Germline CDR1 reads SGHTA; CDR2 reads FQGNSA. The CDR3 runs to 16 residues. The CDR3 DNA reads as TGTGCCAGCAGCTTAGTGATAGTCTCTGGGGCCAACGTCCTGACTTTC. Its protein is CASSLVIVSGANVLTF.